This TCR beta chain was profiled in a study of T cell repertoires in cytomegalovirus infection. TCRdb recomputed calls from the reads with MiXCR, one row per CDR3 protein. The sample lists 250,000 or so distinct CDR3 sequences, approximately 10% occurring once. The CDR3 covers 13 residues. V shed 4 bases and J shed 8 bases, with 12 bases lying between them. Germline assignment: CDR1 SGHVS and CDR2 FQNEAQ. This clonotype was recorded at least ten times. The origin of this receptor is a human donor in good health (CMV status not recorded). Some clones in this sample may be carry-over from other donors' samples. What was sequenced was PBMCs. V gene TRBV7-8 combines with J gene TRBJ1-5; the D is unclear. Here the CDR3 DNA reads TGTGCCAGCAGCTCCAGCCGGGGTAAGCCCCAGCATTTT. Amino acid sequence: CASSSSRGKPQHF.